The 2 T cell receptor beta chains reported below all come from one sample, sequenced in a study of cytomegalovirus exposure and HLA in healthy donors. The PCR employed 60 Vbeta primers together with 13 Jbeta primers. Sequenced by immunoSEQ multiplex PCR; TCRdb stores in-frame clones only, minus some. The sample holds approximately 140,000 clones, over 60% seen once. Sequences were obtained from PBMCs. The receptors shown here come from a man aged 35 to 55 in good health and CMV-seropositive.

The rearrangement joins TRBV28 to TRBJ2-3, with TRBD2 matching over 16 bases. V shed 6 bases and J 4 bases; nucleotides not matched to a gene: 7. The germline V gene encodes CDR1 MDHEN and CDR2 SYDVKM. The CDR3 loop spans 17 amino acids. CDR3 amino acids: CASSSGTSGRAPDTQYF. In DNA, the CDR3 is TGTGCCAGCAGCTCCGGGACTAGCGGGAGGGCGCCAGATACGCAGTATTTT.

The chain links TRBV28 to TRBJ1-1; 7 bases line up with TRBD1. V shed 6 bases, J shed 8 bases, and the junction held 15 bases outside the gene matches. The CDR3 runs 15 residues. Germline CDR1 and CDR2: MDHEN and SYDVKM. CDR3 loop: CASSPIFTGQEEAFF. DNA for the CDR3: TGTGCCAGCAGCCCCATTTTCACCGGACAGGAAGAAGCTTTCTTT.